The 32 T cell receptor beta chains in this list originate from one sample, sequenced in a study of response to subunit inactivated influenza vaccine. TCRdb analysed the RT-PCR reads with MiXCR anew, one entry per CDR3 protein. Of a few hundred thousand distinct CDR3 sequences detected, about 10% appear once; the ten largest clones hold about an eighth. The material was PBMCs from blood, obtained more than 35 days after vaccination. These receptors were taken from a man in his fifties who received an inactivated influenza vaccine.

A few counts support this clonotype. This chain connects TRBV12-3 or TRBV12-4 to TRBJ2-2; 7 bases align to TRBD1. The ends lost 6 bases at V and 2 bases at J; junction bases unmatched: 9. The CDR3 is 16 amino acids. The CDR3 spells CASRSTGQVNTGELFF. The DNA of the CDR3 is TGTGCCAGCAGGAGCACCGGACAGGTTAACACCGGGGAGCTGTTTTTT.

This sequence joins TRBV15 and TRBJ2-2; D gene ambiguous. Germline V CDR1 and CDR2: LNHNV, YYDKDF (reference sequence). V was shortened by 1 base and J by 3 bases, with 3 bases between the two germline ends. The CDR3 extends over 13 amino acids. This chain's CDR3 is CATSRGDTGELFF. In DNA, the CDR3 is TGTGCCACCAGCAGAGGAGACACCGGGGAGCTGTTTTTT.

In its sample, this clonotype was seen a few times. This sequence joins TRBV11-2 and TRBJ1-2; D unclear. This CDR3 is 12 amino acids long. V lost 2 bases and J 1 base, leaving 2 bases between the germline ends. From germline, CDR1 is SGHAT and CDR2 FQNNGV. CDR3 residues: CASSLNNYGYTF. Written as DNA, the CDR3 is TGTGCCAGCAGCTTAAATAACTATGGCTACACCTTC.

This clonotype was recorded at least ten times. In DNA, the CDR3 is TGTGCCAGCAGCGGCCCTCGCGGGGGACTGTATGGCTACACCTTC. Encoded protein: CASSGPRGGLYGYTF. The V call is TRBV9, the J call TRBJ1-2; possibly TRBD1 for D (5 bases). V gave up 3 bases and J gave up 5 bases, with 17 bases separating them. Germline-derived CDR1 and CDR2 are SGDLS and YYNGEE. CDR3 length equals 15 residues.

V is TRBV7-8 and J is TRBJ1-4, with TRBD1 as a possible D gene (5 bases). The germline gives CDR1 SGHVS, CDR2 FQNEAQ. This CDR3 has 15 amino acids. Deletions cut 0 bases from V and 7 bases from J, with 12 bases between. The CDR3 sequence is CASSLAVGGIEKLFF. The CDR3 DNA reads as TGTGCCAGCAGCTTAGCGGTTGGGGGGATTGAAAAACTGTTTTTT.

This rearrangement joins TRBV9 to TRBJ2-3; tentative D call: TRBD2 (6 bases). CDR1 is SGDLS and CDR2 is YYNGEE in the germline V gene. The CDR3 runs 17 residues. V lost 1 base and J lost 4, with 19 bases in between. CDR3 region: CASSVSAASDEPDTQYF. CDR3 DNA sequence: TGTGCCAGCAGCGTATCCGCCGCTAGCGATGAGCCAGATACGCAGTATTTT.

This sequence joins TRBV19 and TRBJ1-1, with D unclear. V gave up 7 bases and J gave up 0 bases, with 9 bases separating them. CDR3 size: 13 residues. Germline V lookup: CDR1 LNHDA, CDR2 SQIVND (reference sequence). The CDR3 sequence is CASTSTVNTEAFF. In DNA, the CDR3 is TGTGCCAGTACGTCGACTGTGAACACTGAAGCTTTCTTT.

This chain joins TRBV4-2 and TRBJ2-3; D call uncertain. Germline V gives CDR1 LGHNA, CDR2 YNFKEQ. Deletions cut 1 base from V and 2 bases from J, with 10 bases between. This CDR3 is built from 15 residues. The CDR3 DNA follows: TGTGCCAGCAGCCAAGGCCTTGCCCACACAGATACGCAGTATTTT. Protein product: CASSQGLAHTDTQYF.

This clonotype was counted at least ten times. The DNA of the CDR3 is TGCAGCGTTGATAATACTCTGGGACTAGCGGGGTACAATGAGCAGTTCTTC. This translates into CSVDNTLGLAGYNEQFF. The chain combines TRBV29-1 with TRBJ2-1, with TRBD2 identical over 13 bases. Trimming took 3 bases from V and 4 from J; bases not matched to a gene: 9. From germline, CDR1 is SQVTM and CDR2 ANQGSEA. This CDR3 has 17 residues.

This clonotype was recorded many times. CDR3 coding DNA: TGTGCCACCAGCAGCGTACCGGGACTAGCGGGAGGCCCATTGTACAATGAGCAGTTCTTC. This translates into CATSSVPGLAGGPLYNEQFF. V usage is TRBV15 and J usage is TRBJ2-1; 15 bases map to TRBD2. J was trimmed by 4 bases and V by 3 bases; bases with no gene match: 13. This CDR3 has 20 amino acids. Germline assignment: CDR1 LNHNV and CDR2 YYDKDF (reference sequence).

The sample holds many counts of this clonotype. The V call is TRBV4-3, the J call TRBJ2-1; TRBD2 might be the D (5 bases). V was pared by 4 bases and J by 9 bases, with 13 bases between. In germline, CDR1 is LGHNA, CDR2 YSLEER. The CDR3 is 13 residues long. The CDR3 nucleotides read TGCGCCAGCAGCCGAAGGGAGACGGGTGAGCAGTTCTTC. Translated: CASSRRETGEQFF.

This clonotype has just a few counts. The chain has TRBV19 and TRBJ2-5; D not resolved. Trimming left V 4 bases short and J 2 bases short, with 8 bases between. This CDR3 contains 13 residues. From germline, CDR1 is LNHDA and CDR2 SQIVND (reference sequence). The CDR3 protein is CASSKAPQETQYF. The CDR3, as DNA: TGTGCCAGTAGTAAGGCCCCTCAAGAGACCCAGTACTTC.

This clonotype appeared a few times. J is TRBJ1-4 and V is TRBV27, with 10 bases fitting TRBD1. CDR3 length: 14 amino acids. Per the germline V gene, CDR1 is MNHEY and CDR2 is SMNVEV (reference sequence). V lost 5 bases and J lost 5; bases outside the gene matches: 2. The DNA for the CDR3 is TGTGCCAGCAGTGGACAGGGGGGGAATGAAAAACTGTTTTTT. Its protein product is CASSGQGGNEKLFF.

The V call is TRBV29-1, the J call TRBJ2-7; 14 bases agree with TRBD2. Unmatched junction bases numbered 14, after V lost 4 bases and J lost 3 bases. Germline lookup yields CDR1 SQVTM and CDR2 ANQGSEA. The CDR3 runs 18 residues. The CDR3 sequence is CSVAGGPGTSGSFYEQYF. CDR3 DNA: TGCAGCGTTGCGGGGGGGCCCGGGACTAGCGGGAGCTTCTACGAGCAGTACTTC.

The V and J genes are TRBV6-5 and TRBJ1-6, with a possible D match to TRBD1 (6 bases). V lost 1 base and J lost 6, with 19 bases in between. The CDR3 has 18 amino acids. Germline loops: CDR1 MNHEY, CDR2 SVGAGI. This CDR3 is CASSYLMGASSVNSPLHF. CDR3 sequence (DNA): TGTGCCAGCAGTTACTTAATGGGGGCTTCTTCGGTTAATTCACCCCTCCACTTT.

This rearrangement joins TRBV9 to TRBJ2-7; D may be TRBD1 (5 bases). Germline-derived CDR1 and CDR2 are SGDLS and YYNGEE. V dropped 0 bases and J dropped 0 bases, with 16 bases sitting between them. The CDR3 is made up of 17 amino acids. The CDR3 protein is CASSVVGRLSPSYEQYF. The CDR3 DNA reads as TGTGCCAGCAGCGTAGTGGGGCGTCTCTCCCCCTCCTACGAGCAGTACTTC. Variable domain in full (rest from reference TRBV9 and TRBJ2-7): DSGVTQTPKHLITATGQRVTLRCSPRSGDLSVYWYQQSLDQGLQFLIQYYNGEERAKGNILERFSAQQFPDLHSELNLSSLELGDSALYFCASSVVGRLSPSYEQYFGPGTRLTVT.

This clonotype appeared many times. The CDR3 protein is CASSVHRVCRPRYMEFF. CDR3 sequence (DNA): TGTGCCAGCAGCGTACACAGGGTTTGTCGCCCCCGCTACATGGAGTTCTTC. The chain uses TRBV12-3 or TRBV12-4 and TRBJ2-1; D might be TRBD1 (6 bases). The CDR3 runs 17 residues. Trimming removed 6 bases from V and 14 bases from J, with 32 bases in between.

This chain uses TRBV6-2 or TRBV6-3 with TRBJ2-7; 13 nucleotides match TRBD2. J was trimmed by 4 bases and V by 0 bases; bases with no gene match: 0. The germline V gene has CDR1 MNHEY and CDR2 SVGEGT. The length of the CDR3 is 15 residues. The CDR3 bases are TGTGCCAGCAGTTACTCGACTAGCGGGAGGTACGAGCAGTACTTC. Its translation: CASSYSTSGRYEQYF.

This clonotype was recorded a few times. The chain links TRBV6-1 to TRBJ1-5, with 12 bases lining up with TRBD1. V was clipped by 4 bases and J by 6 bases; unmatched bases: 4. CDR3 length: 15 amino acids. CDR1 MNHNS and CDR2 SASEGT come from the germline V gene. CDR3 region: CASSAGTGGFQPQHF. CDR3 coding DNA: TGTGCCAGCAGTGCCGGGACAGGGGGCTTTCAGCCCCAGCATTTT.

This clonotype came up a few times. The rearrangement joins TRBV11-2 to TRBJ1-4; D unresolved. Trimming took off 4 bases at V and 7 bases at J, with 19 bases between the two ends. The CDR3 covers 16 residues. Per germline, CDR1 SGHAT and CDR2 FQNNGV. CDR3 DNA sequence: TGTGCCAGCAGCTATCGGACCACCCCGGGTGTTGAAAAACTGTTTTTT. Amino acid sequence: CASSYRTTPGVEKLFF.

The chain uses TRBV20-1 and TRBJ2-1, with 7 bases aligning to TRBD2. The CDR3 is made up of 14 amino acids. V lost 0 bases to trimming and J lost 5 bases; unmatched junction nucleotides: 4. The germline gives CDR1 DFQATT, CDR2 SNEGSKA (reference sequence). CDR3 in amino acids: CSARDLAANNEQFF. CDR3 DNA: TGCAGTGCTAGAGATCTAGCGGCAAACAATGAGCAGTTCTTC.

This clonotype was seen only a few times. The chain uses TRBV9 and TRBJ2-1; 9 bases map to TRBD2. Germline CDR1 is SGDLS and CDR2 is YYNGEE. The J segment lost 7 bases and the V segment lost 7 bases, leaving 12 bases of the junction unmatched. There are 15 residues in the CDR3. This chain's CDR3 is CASSEGGGARNEQFF. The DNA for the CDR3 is TGTGCCAGCTCCGAGGGCGGGGGGGCAAGGAATGAGCAGTTCTTC. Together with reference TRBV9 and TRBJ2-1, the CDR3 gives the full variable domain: DSGVTQTPKHLITATGQRVTLRCSPRSGDLSVYWYQQSLDQGLQFLIQYYNGEERAKGNILERFSAQQFPDLHSELNLSSLELGDSALYFCASSEGGGARNEQFFGPGTRLTVL.

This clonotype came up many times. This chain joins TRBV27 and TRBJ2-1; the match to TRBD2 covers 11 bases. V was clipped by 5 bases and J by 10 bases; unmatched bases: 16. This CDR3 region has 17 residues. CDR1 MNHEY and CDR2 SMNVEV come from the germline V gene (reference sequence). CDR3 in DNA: TGTGCCAGCAGTCGACCTGCATTAGCGGGAGGGGGCGGGGAGCAGTTCTTC. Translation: CASSRPALAGGGGEQFF.

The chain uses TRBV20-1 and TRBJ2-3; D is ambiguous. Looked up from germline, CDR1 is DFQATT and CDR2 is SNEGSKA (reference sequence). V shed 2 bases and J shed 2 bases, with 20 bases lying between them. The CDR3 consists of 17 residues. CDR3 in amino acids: CSARNPTTRLNTDTQYF. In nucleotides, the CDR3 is TGCAGTGCTAGAAACCCAACTACGAGGCTTAACACAGATACGCAGTATTTT.

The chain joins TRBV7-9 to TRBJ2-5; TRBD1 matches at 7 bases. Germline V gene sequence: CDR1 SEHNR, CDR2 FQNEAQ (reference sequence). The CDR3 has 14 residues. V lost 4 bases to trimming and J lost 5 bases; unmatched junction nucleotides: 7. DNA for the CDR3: TGTGCCAGCAGCTGGACAGGATCTGGGGAGACCCAGTACTTC. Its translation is CASSWTGSGETQYF.

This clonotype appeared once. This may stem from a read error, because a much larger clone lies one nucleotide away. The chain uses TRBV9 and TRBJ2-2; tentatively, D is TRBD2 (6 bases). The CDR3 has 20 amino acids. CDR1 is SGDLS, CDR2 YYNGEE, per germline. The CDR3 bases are TGTGCCAGCAGCGTACCCTACTCGGTGATCGGGGTCGACGACACCGGGGGGCTGTTTTTT. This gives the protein CASSVPYSVIGVDDTGGLFF.

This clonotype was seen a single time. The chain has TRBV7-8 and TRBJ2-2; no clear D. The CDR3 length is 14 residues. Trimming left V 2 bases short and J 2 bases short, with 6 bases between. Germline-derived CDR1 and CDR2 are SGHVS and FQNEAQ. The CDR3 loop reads CASSLTHNTGELFF. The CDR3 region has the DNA TGTGCCAGCAGCTTAACTCATAACACCGGGGAGCTGTTTTTT.

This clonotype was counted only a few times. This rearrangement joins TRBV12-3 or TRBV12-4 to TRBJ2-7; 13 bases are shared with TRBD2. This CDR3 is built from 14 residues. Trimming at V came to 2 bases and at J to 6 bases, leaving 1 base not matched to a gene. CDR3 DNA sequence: TGTGCCAGCAGTTTACGACTAGCGGGGGGCGAGCAGTACTTC. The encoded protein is CASSLRLAGGEQYF.

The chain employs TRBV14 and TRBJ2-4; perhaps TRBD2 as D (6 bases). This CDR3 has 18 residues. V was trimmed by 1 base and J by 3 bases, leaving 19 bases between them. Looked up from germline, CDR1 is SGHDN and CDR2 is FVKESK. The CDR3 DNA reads TGTGCCAGCAGCCAAGGTTACGCGGGGCCTTGGGTCAAAAACATTCAGTACTTC. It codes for CASSQGYAGPWVKNIQYF.

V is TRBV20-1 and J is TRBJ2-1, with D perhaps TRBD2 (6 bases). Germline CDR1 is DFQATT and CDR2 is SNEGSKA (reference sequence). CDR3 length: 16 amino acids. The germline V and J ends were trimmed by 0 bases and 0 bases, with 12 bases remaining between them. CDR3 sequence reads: CSARDPGTHSYNEQFF. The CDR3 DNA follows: TGCAGTGCTAGAGATCCCGGGACTCACTCCTACAATGAGCAGTTCTTC.

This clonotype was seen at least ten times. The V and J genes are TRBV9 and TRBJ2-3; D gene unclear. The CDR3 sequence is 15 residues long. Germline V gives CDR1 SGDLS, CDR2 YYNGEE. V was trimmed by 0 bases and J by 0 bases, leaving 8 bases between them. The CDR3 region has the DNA TGTGCCAGCAGCGTAGACGGGCACAGCACAGATACGCAGTATTTT. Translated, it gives CASSVDGHSTDTQYF.

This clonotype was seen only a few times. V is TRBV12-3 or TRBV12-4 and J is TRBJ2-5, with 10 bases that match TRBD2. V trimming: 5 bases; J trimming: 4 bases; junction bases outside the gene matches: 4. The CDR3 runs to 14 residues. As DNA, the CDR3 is TGTGCCAGCAGTAAGCGGGAGGGCCGAGAGACCCAGTACTTC. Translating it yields CASSKREGRETQYF.